The TCR beta chain described here comes from a study of regulatory T cells in long-lasting Graves disease. This clonotype appeared many times. Its cognate antigen is unknown. Study-level findings and limits: Sharing of public clonotypes was greater in persistent patients (approximately 2,700) than in new patients (around 1,000).

Per the germline V gene, CDR1 is SNHLY and CDR2 is FYNNEI. V lost 5 bases and J lost 2, with 10 bases in between. The CDR3 totals 13 residues. Sample time point: newly diagnosed GD, antithyroid drugs for less than 3 months. The TCR library used RNA extracted from PBMCs. With iRepertoire HTBI primers and Arm-PCR of CDR3 regions, TCR beta libraries were built. Using its own MiXCR run on the multiplex PCR reads, TCRdb lists one record per CDR3 protein. The sample lists hundreds of thousands of distinct CDR3 sequences, around 13% seen once, with approximately 9.6% in the top ten. The same sample was also studied in work on T cells in Graves' hyperthyroidism and ophthalmopathy. As that report states: Researchers barred patients who had uncontrolled infection, other autoimmune disease, pregnancy or lactation. Most thyroid-expanded clonotypes above 0.001 were also found in blood.

This TCR came from a woman in her twenties or thirties with Graves disease. Sequenced material: peripheral blood mononuclear cells (PBMCs), taken at new diagnosis, from a patient treated with antithyroid drugs. The chain employs TRBV2 and TRBJ2-7; D is ambiguous. CDR3 nucleotides: TGTGCCAGCAGTATCCCCGTGACCTACGAGCAGTACTTC. Translation: CASSIPVTYEQYF.